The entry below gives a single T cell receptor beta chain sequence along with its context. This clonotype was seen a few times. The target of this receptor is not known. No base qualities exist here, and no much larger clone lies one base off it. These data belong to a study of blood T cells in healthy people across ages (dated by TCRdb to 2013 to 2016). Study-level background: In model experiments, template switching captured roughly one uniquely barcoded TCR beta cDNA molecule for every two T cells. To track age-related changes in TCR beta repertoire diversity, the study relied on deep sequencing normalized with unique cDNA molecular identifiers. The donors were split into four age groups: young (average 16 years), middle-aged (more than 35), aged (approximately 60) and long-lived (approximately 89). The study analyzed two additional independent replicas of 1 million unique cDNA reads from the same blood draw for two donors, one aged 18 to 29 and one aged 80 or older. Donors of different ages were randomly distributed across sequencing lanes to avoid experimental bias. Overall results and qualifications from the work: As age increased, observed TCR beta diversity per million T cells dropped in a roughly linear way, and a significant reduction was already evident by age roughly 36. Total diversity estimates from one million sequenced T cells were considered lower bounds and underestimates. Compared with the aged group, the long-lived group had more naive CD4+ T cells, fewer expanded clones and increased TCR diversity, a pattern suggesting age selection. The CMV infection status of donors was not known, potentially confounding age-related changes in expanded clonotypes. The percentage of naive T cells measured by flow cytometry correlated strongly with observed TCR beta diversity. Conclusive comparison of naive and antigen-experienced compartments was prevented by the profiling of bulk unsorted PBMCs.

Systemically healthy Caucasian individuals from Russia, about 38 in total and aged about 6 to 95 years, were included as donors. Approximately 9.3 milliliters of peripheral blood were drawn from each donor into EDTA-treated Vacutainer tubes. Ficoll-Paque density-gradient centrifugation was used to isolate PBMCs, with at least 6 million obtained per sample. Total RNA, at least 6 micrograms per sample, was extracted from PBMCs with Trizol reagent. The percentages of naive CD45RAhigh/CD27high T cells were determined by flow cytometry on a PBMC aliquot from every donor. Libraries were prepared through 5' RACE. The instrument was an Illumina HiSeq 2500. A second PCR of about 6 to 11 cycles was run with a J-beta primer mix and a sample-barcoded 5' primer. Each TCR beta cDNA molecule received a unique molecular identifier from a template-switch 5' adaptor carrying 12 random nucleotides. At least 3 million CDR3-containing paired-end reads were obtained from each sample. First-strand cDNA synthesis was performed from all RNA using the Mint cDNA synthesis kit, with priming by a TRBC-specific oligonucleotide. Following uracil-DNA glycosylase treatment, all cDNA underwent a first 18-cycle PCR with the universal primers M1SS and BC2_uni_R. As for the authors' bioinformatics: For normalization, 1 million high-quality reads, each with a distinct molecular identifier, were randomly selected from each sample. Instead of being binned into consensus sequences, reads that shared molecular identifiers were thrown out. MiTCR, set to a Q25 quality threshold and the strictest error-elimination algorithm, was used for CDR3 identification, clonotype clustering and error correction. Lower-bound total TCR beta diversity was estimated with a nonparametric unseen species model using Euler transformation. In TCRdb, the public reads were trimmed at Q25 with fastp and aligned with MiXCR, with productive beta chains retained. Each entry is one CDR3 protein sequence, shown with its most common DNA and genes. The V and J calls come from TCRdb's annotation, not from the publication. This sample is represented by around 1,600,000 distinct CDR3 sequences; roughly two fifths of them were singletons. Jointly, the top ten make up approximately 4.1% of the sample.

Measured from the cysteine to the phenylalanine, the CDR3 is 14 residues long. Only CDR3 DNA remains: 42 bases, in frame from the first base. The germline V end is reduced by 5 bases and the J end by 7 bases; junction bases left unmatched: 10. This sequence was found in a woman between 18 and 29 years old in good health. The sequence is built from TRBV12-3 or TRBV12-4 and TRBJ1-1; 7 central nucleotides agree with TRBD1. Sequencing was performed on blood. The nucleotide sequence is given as TGTGCCAGCAGTGCACAGGGGTCGAAGCATGAAGCTTTCTTT. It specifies CASSAQGSKHEAFF.